These T cell receptor beta chains were read from a single sample in a study of cytomegalovirus exposure and HLA in healthy donors. Repertoires were generated with immunoSEQ multiplex PCR, while TCRdb's copy carries only in-frame clones and drops some. The table has over 200,000 clones, almost 90% seen once; the top ten hold 0.35% to 0.4%. Sequencing was performed on PBMCs. These receptors were collected from a woman in her late teens or twenties in good health and CMV-seronegative. The CDR3 runs from the conserved cysteine through the conserved F or W. D genes are given only for firm matches. Clone size, where shown, is once, few, many, or a class for clones that have expanded.

TRBJ2-2 | TRBV7-2 | - | TRBD1 | TGTGCCAGCAGTTCCTACCCCCCGGGACAGGGAACCGGGGAGCTGTTTTTT | CASSSYPPGQGTGELFF
TRBJ1-2 | TRBV29-1 | few | - | TGCAGCGTACCACAGGATAACTATGGCTACACCTTC | CSVPQDNYGYTF
TRBJ1-1 | TRBV10-3 | - | TRBD1 | TGTGCCATCAAACCGGGACAGGGGAACACTGAAGCTTTCTTT | CAIKPGQGNTEAFF
TRBJ1-2 | TRBV28 | - | TRBD1 | TGTGCCAGCACTGGAATCGACAGGGGAACCTATGGCTACACCTTC | CASTGIDRGTYGYTF
TRBJ1-6 | TRBV5-1 | - | TRBD1 | TGCGCCAGCACCCATGGGGGACAGGGTGATTCACCCCTCCACTTT | CASTHGGQGDSPLHF
TRBJ1-2 | TRBV5-1 | few | TRBD1 | TGCGCCAGCAGCTTAGACAGGGGGAACTATGGCTACACCTTC | CASSLDRGNYGYTF
TRBJ2-1 | TRBV9 | - | - | TGTGCCAGCGCCGTTCAGCCAGCGGGCTACAATGAGCAGTTCTTC | CASAVQPAGYNEQFF
TRBJ1-2 | TRBV11-2 | - | TRBD1 | TGTGCCAGCAGCCTTACAGGGGAGTATGGCTACACCTTC | CASSLTGEYGYTF
TRBJ2-2 | TRBV7-7 | - | TRBD1 | TGTGCTAGCAGCTTAGGTTCACAGGGGGCCTCCGGGGAGCTGTTTTTT | CASSLGSQGASGELFF
TRBJ2-2 | TRBV7-3 | once | TRBD1 | TGTGCCAGCAGCTTCCAGGGGGTCGGGGAGCTGTTTTTT | CASSFQGVGELFF
TRBJ2-5 | TRBV10-3 | - | - | TGTGCCTCTCGGGGAACGGGGGTTAGAGAGACCCAGTACTTC | CASRGTGVRETQYF
TRBJ1-3 | TRBV30 | few | TRBD1 | TGTGCCTGGAGGGGGGACAGGGGAAACACCATATATTTT | CAWRGDRGNTIYF
TRBJ2-7 | TRBV9 | - | - | TGTGCCAGCAGCTCCCGGACACCTAACTACGAGCAGTACTTC | CASSSRTPNYEQYF
TRBJ2-1 | TRBV19 | - | - | TGTGCCAGTAGTATAGATCTCTTTCAGGGGAGCTCCTACAATGAGCAGTTCTTC | CASSIDLFQGSSYNEQFF
TRBJ2-3 | TRBV6-6 | - | TRBD1 | TGTGCCAGCAGCCAGTACAGGGGACCCACAGATACGCAGTATTTT | CASSQYRGPTDTQYF
TRBJ1-1 | TRBV9 | - | - | TGTGCCAGCAGCGCTCAGGGGAGCACTGAAGCTTTCTTT | CASSAQGSTEAFF